A single TCR beta chain is shown here with its context. Its specificity is not known. CDR3 length: 15 residues. The germline CDR1 and CDR2 sequences are SGHAT and FQNNGV. The V and J ends lost 7 bases and 3 bases respectively, with 15 bases between them. CD45RO negativity and positive selection for CCR7 defined naive CD8 cells, a population that excluded terminally differentiated effector memory CD45RA+ cells. Donors comprised healthy HIV-negative adults lacking recent acute infections or vaccinations. This sample is part of a study of shared clonotypes between healthy human individuals. Genomic DNA per cell subset filled all wells of several immunoSEQ plates. Study processing details: For the immunoSEQ data, sequences were junction-only without quality scores, so filtering differed. Only in-frame clones appear in the TCRdb table, and some are missing; sequencing was by immunoSEQ multiplex PCR. V and J calls and clone size follow that table, whereas D and trimming were derived from the DNA. This repertoire shows hundreds of thousands of clones, around 96% found once; its top ten account for less than 0.12%.

Study findings and constraints: A reduction in generation probabilities was seen for non-shared clonotypes relative to those shared by all four donors.

Sample: naive CD8+ T cells sorted from blood. The receptor was derived from a young woman in good health. The chain is built from TRBV11-2 and TRBJ2-2; D uncertain. The CDR3 sequence: CASTQTTQDTGELFF. CDR3 nucleotide sequence: TGTGCCAGCACCCAGACAACACAAGACACCGGGGAGCTGTTTTTT.